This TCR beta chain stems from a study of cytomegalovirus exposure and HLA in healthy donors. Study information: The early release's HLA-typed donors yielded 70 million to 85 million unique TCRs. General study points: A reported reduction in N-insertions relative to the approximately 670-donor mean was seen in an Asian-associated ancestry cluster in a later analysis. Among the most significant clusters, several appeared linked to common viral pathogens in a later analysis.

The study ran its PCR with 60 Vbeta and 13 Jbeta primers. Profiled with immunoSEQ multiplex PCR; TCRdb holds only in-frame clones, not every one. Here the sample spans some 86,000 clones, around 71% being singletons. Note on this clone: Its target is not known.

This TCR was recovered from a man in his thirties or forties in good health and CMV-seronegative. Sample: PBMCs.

This chain's CDR3 is CASSLSTKSYEQYF. CDR3 in DNA: TGTGCCAGCAGCTTGTCTACTAAATCCTACGAGCAGTACTTC. V usage is TRBV7-2 and J usage is TRBJ2-7; D not certain. Germline assignment: CDR1 SGHTA and CDR2 FQGNSA. The CDR3 runs 14 residues. Trimming removed 3 bases at V and 1 base at J, with 10 bases between.